This T cell receptor (beta chain) was identified in a study of Graves' ophthalmopathy and Graves' hyperthyroidism. The authors amplified TCR beta CDR3 regions, and they did so from RNA transcripts for repertoire sequencing. Scientists carried out first-round RT-PCR using HTBI primers and then a second-round multiplex PCR. Each CDR3 protein gets one entry after TCRdb re-called the multiplex PCR reads with MiXCR. The table has about 480,000 distinct CDR3 sequences, approximately 14% seen once; the top ten hold 9.8%. This clonotype has ten or more counts. CDR3 size: 16 residues. V lost 1 base and J lost 6; bases outside the gene matches: 10. Per germline, CDR1 LGHNA and CDR2 YNFKEQ. Under 3 months in duration, the ophthalmopathy in affected donors had moderate-to-severe activity, CAS ≥3 and NOSPECS ≥4.

The chain combines TRBV4-2 with TRBJ2-7; TRBD1 matches 9 bases. The sequencing input was blood. This receptor was taken from a woman aged 30 to 39 with Graves' ophthalmopathy. CDR3 bases: TGTGCCAGCAGCCAAGCGACCGGGACAGGGACTGGCGAGCAGTACTTC. It translates to CASSQATGTGTGEQYF.